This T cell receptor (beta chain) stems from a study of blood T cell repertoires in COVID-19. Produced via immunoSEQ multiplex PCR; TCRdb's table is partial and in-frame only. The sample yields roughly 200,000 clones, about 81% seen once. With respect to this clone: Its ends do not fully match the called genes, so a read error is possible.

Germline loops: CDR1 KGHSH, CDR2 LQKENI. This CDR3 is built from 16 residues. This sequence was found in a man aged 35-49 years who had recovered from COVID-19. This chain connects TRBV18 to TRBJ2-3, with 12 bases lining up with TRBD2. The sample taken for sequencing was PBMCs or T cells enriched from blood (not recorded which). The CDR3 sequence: CASSPLAGGGADTQYF. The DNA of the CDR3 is TGTGCCAGCTCCCCACTAGCGGGGGGAGGCGCAGATACGCAGTATTTT.